A single sample is the source of the 22 T cell receptor beta chains below, sequenced in a study of a mutant IDH1 vaccine in newly diagnosed glioma. Specified time point: week 23, last vaccination. Alongside topical imiquimod, each dose of vaccine comprised 300 ug of mutant IDH1 20-mer peptide. No antigen has been identified for these receptors. Using immunoSEQ multiplex PCR, the repertoire was profiled, and TCRdb retains in-frame clones only, with some absent. The data hold some 42,000 clones, with roughly 80% observed a single time. The input for sequencing was PBMCs, taken from a glioma patient whose treatment included an IDH1 peptide vaccine. These receptors were taken from a man aged 45-65 years with glioma.

J is TRBJ2-1 and V is TRBV19; D is possibly TRBD1 or TRBD2 (5 bases each). The CDR3 totals 15 residues. Trimming pared 10 bases from V and 6 bases from J, leaving 22 bases between. Germline loops: CDR1 LNHDA, CDR2 SQIVND (reference sequence). The CDR3 DNA sequence: TGTGCCACCCGGACGATGACGGGGCAGGGCAATGAGCAGTTCTTC. Translating gives CATRTMTGQGNEQFF. The full variable domain, rest sourced from reference TRBV19 and TRBJ2-1, is DGGITQSPKYLFRKEGQNVTLSCEQNLNHDAMYWYRQDPGQGLRLIYYSQIVNDFQKGDIAEGYSVSREKKESFPLTVTSAQKNPTAFYLCATRTMTGQGNEQFFGPGTRLTVL.

J is TRBJ2-2 and V is TRBV29-1; D may match TRBD1 or TRBD2 (5 bases each). V lost 5 bases, J lost 5 bases, and 18 bases lay in between. The CDR3 totals 15 residues. CDR1 is SQVTM and CDR2 is ANQGSEA in the germline V gene. The CDR3 spells CSVTIPGRRTGELFF. CDR3 bases: TGCAGCGTTACCATCCCGGGACGGCGGACCGGGGAGCTGTTTTTT.

The gene calls are TRBV15 and TRBJ2-5; D is possibly TRBD1 (6 bases). V gave up 3 bases and J gave up 4 bases, with 9 bases separating them. CDR3 length: 13 amino acids. Germline V CDR1 and CDR2: LNHNV, YYDKDF (reference sequence). The CDR3 reads CATSSWDTETQYF. DNA of the CDR3: TGTGCCACCAGCAGTTGGGACACAGAGACCCAGTACTTC.

This sequence joins TRBV7-2 and TRBJ1-1, with D perhaps matching TRBD1 (6 bases). V gave up 4 bases and J gave up 1 base, with 13 bases separating them. Germline CDR1 and CDR2: SGHTA and FQGNSA. This CDR3 spans 15 amino acids. DNA for the CDR3: TGTGCCAGCAGCTCACAGGGACGAGGGAACACTGAAGCTTTCTTT. Protein: CASSSQGRGNTEAFF.

The chain has TRBV9 and TRBJ1-1, with 9 bases aligning to TRBD1. The CDR3 is 16 amino acids. J was trimmed by 4 bases and V by 2 bases; bases with no gene match: 9. Germline V gives CDR1 SGDLS, CDR2 YYNGEE. The CDR3 DNA follows: TGTGCCAGCAGCGTTTCCGGGACAGGGCGTGGCACTGAAGCTTTCTTT. Translated: CASSVSGTGRGTEAFF.

This rearrangement joins TRBV5-6 to TRBJ2-7, with a weak D call TRBD2 (6 bases). CDR1 and CDR2 from the germline V gene are SGHDT and YYEEEE. Trimming removed 4 bases at V and 2 bases at J, with 13 bases between. The CDR3 consists of 14 residues. In DNA form, the CDR3 reads TGTGCCAGCAGCCGTTCTGGGGGGACCTACGAGCAGTACTTC. It is translated as CASSRSGGTYEQYF. The full variable domain, its missing parts supplied by reference TRBV5-6 and TRBJ2-7, is DAGVTQSPTHLIKTRGQQVTLRCSPKSGHDTVSWYQQALGQGPQFIFQYYEEEERQRGNFPDRFSGHQFPNYSSELNVNALLLGDSALYLCASSRSGGTYEQYFGPGTRLTVT.

The chain is built from TRBV7-9 and TRBJ2-1; TRBD2 matches at 7 bases. CDR1 and CDR2 from the germline V gene are SEHNR and FQNEAQ (reference sequence). The junction had 9 bases not matched to a gene; V was cut back by 0 bases and J by 7 bases. This CDR3 spans 16 amino acids. The CDR3 DNA is TGTGCCAGCAGCTTAGCGGGGGGGACGGTCTTTAATGAGCAGTTCTTC. Protein sequence: CASSLAGGTVFNEQFF.

This clone is medium-sized. J is TRBJ1-4 and V is TRBV7-9; 7 bases match TRBD1. This CDR3 contains 16 residues. V dropped 4 bases and J dropped 7; count of bases not matched to a gene: 12. From germline, CDR1 is SEHNR and CDR2 FQNEAQ (reference sequence). CDR3: CASSSSRQGASEKLFF. The CDR3 nucleotides are TGTGCCAGCAGCTCATCTCGACAGGGAGCGAGTGAAAAACTGTTTTTT. The entire variable domain, with the rest obtained from reference TRBV7-9 and TRBJ1-4, is as follows: DTGVSQNPRHKITKRGQNVTFRCDPISEHNRLYWYRQTLGQGPEFLTYFQNEAQLEKSRLLSDRFSAERPKGSFSTLEIQRTEQGDSAMYLCASSSSRQGASEKLFFGSGTQLSVL.

The chain joins TRBV5-6 to TRBJ2-1; 11 positions agree with TRBD1. The CDR3 covers 15 residues. Germline V gene lookup returns CDR1 SGHDT and CDR2 YYEEEE. Trimming at V came to 3 bases and at J to 5 bases, leaving 4 bases not matched to a gene. The CDR3 region is CASSSWDRGNNEQFF. As DNA, the CDR3 is TGTGCCAGCAGCTCCTGGGACAGGGGGAACAATGAGCAGTTCTTC. The whole variable domain, remainder taken from reference TRBV5-6 and TRBJ2-1, is DAGVTQSPTHLIKTRGQQVTLRCSPKSGHDTVSWYQQALGQGPQFIFQYYEEEERQRGNFPDRFSGHQFPNYSSELNVNALLLGDSALYLCASSSWDRGNNEQFFGPGTRLTVL.

The rearrangement links TRBV29-1 to TRBJ2-7, with 9 bases aligning to TRBD1. Germline V gene sequence: CDR1 SQVTM, CDR2 ANQGSEA. J lost 1 base, V lost 7 bases, and 11 bases had no gene match. The length of the CDR3 is 15 residues. The CDR3 nucleotides are TGCAGCGCTACTCCAGGACAGGGGAAATCCTACGAGCAGTACTTC. Its protein product is CSATPGQGKSYEQYF.

This clone was seen more than once but under ten times. This chain joins TRBV20-1 and TRBJ1-1; D not certain. V shed 5 bases and J shed 6 bases, with 10 bases lying between them. Germline V CDR1 and CDR2: DFQATT, SNEGSKA (reference sequence). This CDR3 is built from 11 residues. The CDR3 reads CSAPVPPEAFF. In DNA form, the CDR3 reads TGCAGTGCTCCCGTTCCCCCTGAAGCTTTCTTT.

V usage is TRBV11-2 and J usage is TRBJ1-5, with D unresolved. This CDR3 comprises 13 residues. The germline V gene has CDR1 SGHAT and CDR2 FQNNGV. Trimming stripped 5 bases from V and 2 bases from J, with 7 bases between. The CDR3 loop reads CASSEGGNQPQHF. The CDR3 nucleotides are TGTGCCAGCAGCGAGGGAGGCAATCAGCCCCAGCATTTT.

The chain uses TRBV6-1 and TRBJ1-4, with 7 bases identical to TRBD1. CDR1 and CDR2 (germline): MNHNS, SASEGT. V was pared by 6 bases and J by 8 bases, with 12 bases of the junction left unmatched. This CDR3 has 15 residues. The chain's CDR3 is CASSRNQGVKEKLFF. In DNA form, the CDR3 reads TGTGCCAGCAGCCGCAACCAGGGGGTGAAGGAAAAACTGTTTTTT.

V gene TRBV6-6 combines with J gene TRBJ2-3; 13 positions match TRBD2. This CDR3 is built from 16 residues. The germline gives CDR1 MNHNY, CDR2 SVGAGI (reference sequence). The J segment lost 3 bases and the V segment lost 6 bases, leaving 6 bases of the junction unmatched. CDR3 sequence reads: CASRRTSGGLTDTQYF. In nucleotides, the CDR3 is TGTGCCAGCAGAAGGACTAGCGGGGGCCTAACAGATACGCAGTATTTT.

The chain is built from TRBV6-7 and TRBJ2-7, with D unclear. TRBV6-7 carries the ORF label, with uncertain function. V gave up 2 bases and J gave up 6 bases, with 14 bases separating them. CDR3 length equals 14 residues. For the CDR3, the DNA is TGTGCCAGCAGTTACGGCCCCGCGGCCACCGAGCAGTACTTC. It encodes CASSYGPAATEQYF.

The V gene is TRBV19, the J gene TRBJ2-2; D is undetermined. Between the trimmed V and J ends, which lost 3 bases and 0 bases, there was a span of 8 bases. The CDR3 length is 15 residues. CDR1 and CDR2 from the germline V gene are LNHDA and SQIVND (reference sequence). The CDR3 here is CASSIAFTNTGELFF. DNA of the CDR3: TGTGCCAGTAGTATTGCGTTTACGAACACCGGGGAGCTGTTTTTT.

V is TRBV6-6 and J is TRBJ1-1; D remains ambiguous. V lost 6 bases to trimming and J lost 0 bases, with 8 bases between them. There are 13 residues in the CDR3. Germline V gives CDR1 MNHNY, CDR2 SVGAGI (reference sequence). Here the CDR3 reads CASSVTVNTEAFF. The DNA for the CDR3 is TGTGCCAGCAGCGTTACCGTGAACACTGAAGCTTTCTTT.

The DNA for the CDR3 is TGCGCCAGCAGCTCAACAGGGGGCTACACCTTC. Protein: CASSSTGGYTF. The V call is TRBV5-1, the J call TRBJ1-2, with D maybe TRBD1 (6 bases). Trimming removed 3 bases from V and 8 bases from J, with 8 bases in between. This CDR3 comprises 11 residues. Germline CDR1 reads SGHRS; CDR2 reads YFSETQ.

The V gene is TRBV6-5, the J gene TRBJ1-1; maybe TRBD1 (5 bases). V was cut by 7 bases and J by 5 bases, with 17 bases left in between. The CDR3 loop spans 14 amino acids. Germline V gene lookup returns CDR1 MNHEY and CDR2 SVGAGI. Here the CDR3 DNA reads TGTGCCAGCAAGCAGGGCGGTGGCGCGACTGAAGCTTTCTTT. Its protein product is CASKQGGGATEAFF.

As to this clone: The junction departs from the called germline gene at one end, perhaps through a read error. This chain joins TRBV7-7 and TRBJ2-1, with D unclear. Per germline, CDR1 SSHAT and CDR2 FNYEAQ (reference sequence). This CDR3 is built from 15 residues. The CDR3, as DNA: TGTGCTAGCAGCTTAGAGGTTGCCCTCTACAATGAGCAGTTCTTC. This gives the protein CASSLEVALYNEQFF.

CDR3 amino acids: CASSYRTAASTDTQYF. The CDR3 DNA reads as TGTGCCAGCAGTTACCGGACAGCGGCCAGCACAGATACGCAGTATTTT. The chain couples TRBV6-5 to TRBJ2-3; tentative D call: TRBD1 (6 bases). The germline V and J ends were trimmed by 2 bases and 0 bases, with 12 bases remaining between them. From germline, CDR1 is MNHEY and CDR2 SVGAGI. The CDR3 extends over 16 amino acids.

V is TRBV30 and J is TRBJ2-5; no firm D call. V lost 5 bases and J lost 1, with 5 bases in between. The germline V gene has CDR1 GTSNPN and CDR2 SVGIG (reference sequence). This CDR3 has 11 residues. CDR3: CAWSSQETQYF. In DNA form, the CDR3 reads TGTGCCTGGTCCAGCCAAGAGACCCAGTACTTC.